The rows below give T cell receptor beta chains drawn from one sample of a study of OX40 agonist ivuxolimab in advanced cancers. Using immunoSEQ multiplex PCR, the repertoire was profiled, and TCRdb retains in-frame clones only, with some absent. Of 80,000 or so clones listed, around four fifths are singletons. This specimen consisted of CD4+ or CD8+ T cells sorted from blood, obtained in a trial of the OX40 agonist ivuxolimab. The receptors were gathered from an adult with an advanced solid tumor such as melanoma, head and neck, liver or kidney cancer. Each CDR3 is given with its conserved first and last residue. A D gene is named only where the DNA matches it firmly. Clone size appears in some rows only: once, few, many, or a class for an expanded clone.

len | j_gene | d_gene | abundance | v_gene | CDR3aa | CDR3nt
13 | TRBJ1-2 | . | . | TRBV4-1 | CASSPGPNYGYTF | TGCGCCAGCAGCCCGGGCCCAAACTATGGCTACACCTTC
18 | TRBJ1-1 | TRBD1 | . | TRBV5-4 | CASSPPPGTGGSNAEAFF | TGTGCCAGCAGCCCTCCCCCCGGGACAGGGGGCAGCAACGCTGAAGCTTTCTTT
14 | TRBJ1-1 | . | . | TRBV11-1 | CASSVDRVNTEAFF | TGTGCCAGCAGCGTAGACAGAGTTAACACTGAAGCTTTCTTT
14 | TRBJ2-7 | TRBD2 | . | TRBV5-4 | CASSLTSGSYEQYF | TGTGCCAGCAGCTTAACTAGCGGCTCCTACGAGCAGTACTTC
14 | TRBJ1-5 | . | . | TRBV19 | CASNRAPRNQPQHF | TGTGCCAGTAATCGGGCACCTCGAAATCAGCCCCAGCATTTT
14 | TRBJ2-7 | TRBD1 | . | TRBV10-3 | CAIRTGFQSYEQYF | TGTGCCATCAGGACAGGGTTTCAGTCCTACGAGCAGTACTTC
14 | TRBJ2-3 | . | . | TRBV10-3 | CAIRAQRSTDTQYF | TGTGCCATCAGGGCGCAGAGAAGCACAGATACGCAGTATTTT
12 | TRBJ1-1 | . | few | TRBV7-8 | CASSFVNTEAFF | TGTGCCAGCAGCTTCGTGAACACTGAAGCTTTCTTT
15 | TRBJ2-3 | . | . | TRBV7-9 | CASSLGRTATDTQYF | TGTGCCAGCAGCTTAGGTAGGACTGCCACAGATACGCAGTATTTT
14 | TRBJ2-5 | . | . | TRBV7-3 | CASSSSRESETQYF | TGTGCCAGCAGCTCAAGTCGGGAGTCGGAGACCCAGTACTTC
16 | TRBJ1-2 | . | . | TRBV4-1 | CASSQRLGRQDYGYTF | TGCGCCAGCAGCCAAAGGTTGGGGAGACAGGACTATGGCTACACCTTC
16 | TRBJ2-3 | TRBD2 | . | TRBV28 | CASSSSGTSGRDTQYF | TGTGCCAGCAGTTCATCCGGGACTAGCGGGAGAGATACGCAGTATTTT
14 | TRBJ1-5 | . | . | TRBV30 | CAWSAGVSNQPQHF | TGTGCCTGGAGTGCGGGGGTTAGCAATCAGCCCCAGCATTTT
13 | TRBJ1-1 | . | . | TRBV18 | CASSEGMNTEAFF | TGTGCCAGCTCAGAGGGGATGAACACTGAAGCTTTCTTT
14 | TRBJ2-5 | TRBD2 | once | TRBV7-2 | CASSLIAGGETQYF | TGTGCCAGCAGCCTTATAGCGGGGGGGGAGACCCAGTACTTC
15 | TRBJ2-7 | . | once | TRBV6-1 | CASRGGGTATYEQYF | TGTGCCAGCAGGGGGGGAGGGACAGCAACCTACGAGCAGTACTTC
15 | TRBJ2-7 | TRBD2 | . | TRBV5-1 | CASSLEGGGAGEQYF | TGCGCCAGCAGCTTGGAGGGCGGGGGGGCCGGAGAGCAGTACTTC
12 | TRBJ1-4 | . | . | TRBV2 | CASSTGTEKLFF | TGTGCCAGCAGTACAGGGACAGAAAAACTGTTTTTT
14 | TRBJ2-7 | . | few | TRBV6-1 | CASSAEGPSYEQYF | TGTGCCAGCAGCGCTGAAGGACCCTCCTACGAGCAGTACTTC
18 | TRBJ2-4 | . | . | TRBV4-2 | CASSQDLLINLAKNIQYF | TGTGCCAGCAGCCAAGATCTACTCATAAATCTAGCCAAAAACATTCAGTACTTC
17 | TRBJ2-2 | TRBD2 | once | TRBV4-1 | CASSQALRTSEPFELFF | TGCGCCAGCAGCCAAGCCCTCCGGACTAGCGAGCCCTTTGAGCTGTTTTTT
13 | TRBJ1-5 | . | few | TRBV7-9 | CASSSQEGQPQHF | TGTGCCAGCAGCTCCCAGGAAGGTCAGCCCCAGCATTTT
17 | TRBJ2-4 | . | . | TRBV6-1 | CASSEGTGLKGINIQYF | TGTGCCAGCAGTGAAGGTACAGGGTTGAAAGGAATAAACATTCAGTACTTC
16 | TRBJ2-2 | TRBD1 | . | TRBV5-1 | CASSLSTGPSTGELFF | TGCGCCAGCAGCCTCTCGACAGGGCCGAGCACCGGGGAGCTGTTTTTT
13 | TRBJ1-2 | TRBD1 | . | TRBV7-9 | CASSTRQGYGYTF | TGTGCCAGCAGCACAAGACAGGGGTATGGCTACACCTTC
17 | TRBJ2-3 | TRBD2 | . | TRBV4-2 | CASSQGILADSTDTQYF | TGTGCCAGCAGCCAAGGGATCCTAGCGGATAGCACAGATACGCAGTATTTT
14 | TRBJ2-7 | . | . | TRBV5-1 | CASSSPDIYYEQYF | TGCGCCAGCAGCTCCCCGGACATTTACTACGAGCAGTACTTC
16 | TRBJ1-2 | TRBD1 | . | TRBV5-6 | CASSSFRTGGNYGYTF | TGTGCCAGCAGCTCTTTCCGGACAGGGGGCAACTATGGCTACACCTTC
15 | TRBJ1-2 | . | . | TRBV6-1 | CASSVSSRPLFGYTF | TGTGCCAGCAGTGTGTCCTCCCGGCCCCTATTCGGCTACACCTTC
15 | TRBJ2-2 | . | once | TRBV6-1 | CASSEADANTGELFF | TGTGCCAGCAGTGAAGCGGACGCGAACACCGGGGAGCTGTTTTTT
16 | TRBJ2-7 | TRBD1 | . | TRBV7-8 | CASSPGDRGYSYEQYF | TGTGCCAGCAGCCCGGGGGACAGGGGGTACTCCTACGAGCAGTACTTC
15 | TRBJ2-3 | . | . | TRBV7-2 | CASTLTQGRTDTQYF | TGTGCCAGCACCCTTACTCAGGGGAGGACAGATACGCAGTATTTT
15 | TRBJ2-3 | . | . | TRBV7-9 | CASSLRAESTDTQYF | TGTGCCAGCAGCTTACGAGCGGAGAGCACAGATACGCAGTATTTT
14 | TRBJ1-2 | TRBD1 | . | TRBV7-9 | CASSLGQTNYGYTF | TGTGCCAGCAGCTTGGGACAGACAAACTATGGCTACACCTTC
15 | TRBJ1-3 | TRBD1 | . | TRBV7-3 | CASSRSTGEGNTIYF | TGTGCCAGCAGCCGCTCGACAGGGGAGGGAAACACCATATATTTT
13 | TRBJ1-5 | . | . | TRBV30 | CAWSVGEVQPQHF | TGTGCCTGGAGTGTCGGGGAGGTTCAGCCCCAGCATTTT
14 | TRBJ2-7 | . | few | TRBV9 | CASSVDVTPYEQYF | TGTGCCAGCAGCGTAGATGTCACCCCCTACGAGCAGTACTTC
16 | TRBJ2-5 | TRBD2 | . | TRBV5-6 | CASSLALAGVRETQYF | TGTGCCAGCAGCTTGGCACTAGCGGGAGTCAGAGAGACCCAGTACTTC
14 | TRBJ2-1 | . | . | TRBV10-1 | CASSTGSFDNEQFF | TGCGCCAGCAGTACAGGGAGCTTCGACAATGAGCAGTTCTTC
15 | TRBJ1-4 | . | . | TRBV19 | CASSGQPATNEKLFF | TGTGCCAGTAGCGGACAGCCCGCAACTAATGAAAAACTGTTTTTT
17 | TRBJ1-1 | TRBD1 | once | TRBV5-1 | CASSPGQGARFNTEAFF | TGCGCCAGCAGCCCCGGACAGGGGGCACGTTTTAACACTGAAGCTTTCTTT
15 | TRBJ2-5 | TRBD2 | . | TRBV11-2 | CASSSRLAGVETQYF | TGTGCCAGCAGCTCCCGACTAGCGGGAGTAGAGACCCAGTACTTC
14 | TRBJ2-7 | . | once | TRBV19 | CASSINTETYEQYF | TGTGCCAGTAGTATAAATACGGAAACCTACGAGCAGTACTTC